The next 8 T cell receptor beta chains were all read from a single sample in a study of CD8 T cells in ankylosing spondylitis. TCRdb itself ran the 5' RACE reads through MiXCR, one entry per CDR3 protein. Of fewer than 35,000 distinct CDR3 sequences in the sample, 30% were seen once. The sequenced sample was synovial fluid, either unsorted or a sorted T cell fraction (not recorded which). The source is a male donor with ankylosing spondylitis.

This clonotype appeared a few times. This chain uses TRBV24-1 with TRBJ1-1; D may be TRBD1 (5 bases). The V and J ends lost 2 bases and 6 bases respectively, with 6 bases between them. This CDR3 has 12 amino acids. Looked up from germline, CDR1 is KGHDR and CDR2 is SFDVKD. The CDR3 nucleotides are TGTGCCACCAGTGATTGGGACTCTGAAGCTTTCTTT. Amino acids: CATSDWDSEAFF.

This CDR3 reads CASRSGYSDSGYTF. The CDR3 nucleotides read TGTGCCAGCAGATCCGGATACTCAGATAGTGGCTACACCTTC. The chain has TRBV2 and TRBJ1-2; unclear D gene. This CDR3 has 14 amino acids. Trimming pared 6 bases from V and 7 bases from J, leaving 18 bases between. Germline V gene lookup returns CDR1 SNHLY and CDR2 FYNNEI.

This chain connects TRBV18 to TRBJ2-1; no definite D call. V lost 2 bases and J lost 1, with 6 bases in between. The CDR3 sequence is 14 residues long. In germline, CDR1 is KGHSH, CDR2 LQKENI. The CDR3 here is CASSPVGSYNEQFF. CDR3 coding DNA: TGTGCCAGCTCACCAGTGGGGTCCTACAATGAGCAGTTCTTC.

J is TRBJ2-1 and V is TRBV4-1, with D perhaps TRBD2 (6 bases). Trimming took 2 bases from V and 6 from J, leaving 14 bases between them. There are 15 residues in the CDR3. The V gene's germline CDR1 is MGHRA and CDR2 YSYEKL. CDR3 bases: TGCGCCAGCAGCCAATGGACTGGGGAGGCCAATGAGCAGTTCTTC. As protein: CASSQWTGEANEQFF.

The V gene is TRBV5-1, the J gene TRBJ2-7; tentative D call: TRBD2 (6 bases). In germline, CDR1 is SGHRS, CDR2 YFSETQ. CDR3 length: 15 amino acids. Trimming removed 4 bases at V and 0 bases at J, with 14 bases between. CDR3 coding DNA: TGCGCCAGCAGCCTCGCGAGGGAGGCCTCCTACGAGCAGTACTTC. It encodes CASSLAREASYEQYF.

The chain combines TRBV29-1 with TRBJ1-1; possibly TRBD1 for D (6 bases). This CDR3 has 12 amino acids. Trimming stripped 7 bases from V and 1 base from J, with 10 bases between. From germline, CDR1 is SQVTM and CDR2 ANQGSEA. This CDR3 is CSAEQGNTEAFF. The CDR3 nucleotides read TGCAGCGCAGAACAGGGGAACACTGAAGCTTTCTTT. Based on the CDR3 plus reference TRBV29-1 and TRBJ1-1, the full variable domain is SAVISQKPSRDICQRGTSLTIQCQVDSQVTMMFWYRQQPGQSLTLIATANQGSEATYESGFVIDKFPISRPNLTFSTLTVSNMSPEDSSIYLCSAEQGNTEAFFGQGTRLTVV.

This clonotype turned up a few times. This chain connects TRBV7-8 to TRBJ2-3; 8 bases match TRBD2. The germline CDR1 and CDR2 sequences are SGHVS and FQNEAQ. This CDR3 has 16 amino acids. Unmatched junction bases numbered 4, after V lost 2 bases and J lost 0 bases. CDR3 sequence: CASSLNLAGSTDTQYF. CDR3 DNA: TGTGCCAGCAGCTTAAACTTAGCGGGAAGCACAGATACGCAGTATTTT.

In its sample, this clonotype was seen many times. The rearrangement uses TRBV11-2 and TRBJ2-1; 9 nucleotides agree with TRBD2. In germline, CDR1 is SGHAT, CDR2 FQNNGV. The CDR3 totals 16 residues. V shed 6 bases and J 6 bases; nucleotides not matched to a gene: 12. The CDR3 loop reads CASRLLAGVVGNEQFF. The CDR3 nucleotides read TGTGCCAGCAGGCTCTTAGCGGGAGTCGTGGGCAATGAGCAGTTCTTC.